This TCR beta chain appears in the sequencing data of a study of cytomegalovirus exposure and HLA in healthy donors. Healthy bone marrow donors made up the donors. The study, taken as a whole, reports: In most subjects, TCR beta sequences reportedly gave accurate predictions of HLA-A and HLA-B alleles. TCR beta V- and J-gene trimming was later associated with a missense DCLRE1C variant.

The study ran its PCR with 60 Vbeta and 13 Jbeta primers. Generated by immunoSEQ multiplex PCR, the TCRdb table keeps only in-frame clones and is missing some. The table records 110,000 to 150,000 clones, 65% to 85% of them present only once. Remarks on this clone: Antigen unknown.

In germline, CDR1 is LNHDA, CDR2 SQIVND (reference sequence). V was shortened by 5 bases and J by 12 bases, with 17 bases between the two germline ends. CDR3 size: 12 residues. The chain employs TRBV19 and TRBJ2-7, with D possibly TRBD1 on 6 matching bases. Sequenced sample: PBMCs. The sequence came from a woman aged 40 to 50 in good health and CMV-seropositive. CDR3 region: CASSQQGKRAYF. DNA for the CDR3: TGTGCCAGTAGTCAACAGGGTAAGAGGGCGTACTTC.